The present entry profiles one T cell receptor (beta chain) with its context. Its antigen is undetermined. These data belong to a study of cytotoxic CD8 clonotypes in ibrutinib-treated CLL. Only in-frame clones appear in the TCRdb table, and some are missing; sequencing was by immunoSEQ multiplex PCR. In the table there are about 310,000 clones, 80% of which are singletons. Germline CDR1 reads SGHRS; CDR2 reads YFSETQ. With 0 bases removed from V and 6 bases from J, the gap between germline ends came to 12 bases. The CDR3 is 15 amino acids. Study-level findings and limits: Higher clonality was seen at ibrutinib response and a return toward baseline at progression. At baseline, clonality was higher than in age-matched healthy donors and correlated with CD8+ counts.

The V call is TRBV5-1, the J call TRBJ1-4; D is possibly TRBD1 (5 bases). The input for sequencing was PBMCs, taken before ibrutinib treatment. The receptor was derived from a human donor with chronic lymphocytic leukemia. The CDR3 protein is CASSLGWGMDEKLFF. CDR3 in DNA: TGCGCCAGCAGCTTGGGCTGGGGCATGGATGAAAAACTGTTTTTT.